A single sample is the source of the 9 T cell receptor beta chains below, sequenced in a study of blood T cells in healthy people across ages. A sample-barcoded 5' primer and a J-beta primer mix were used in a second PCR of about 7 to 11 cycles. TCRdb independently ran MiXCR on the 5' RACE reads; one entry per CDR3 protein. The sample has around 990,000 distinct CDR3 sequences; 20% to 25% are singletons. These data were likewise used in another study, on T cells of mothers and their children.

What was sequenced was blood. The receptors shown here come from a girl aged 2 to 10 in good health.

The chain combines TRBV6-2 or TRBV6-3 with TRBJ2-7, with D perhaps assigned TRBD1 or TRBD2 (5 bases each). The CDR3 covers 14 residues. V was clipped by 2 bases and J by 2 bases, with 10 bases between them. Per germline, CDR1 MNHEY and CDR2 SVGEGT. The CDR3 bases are TGTGCCAGCAGTTACGGGGACGGAGCCTACGAGCAGTACTTC. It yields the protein CASSYGDGAYEQYF.

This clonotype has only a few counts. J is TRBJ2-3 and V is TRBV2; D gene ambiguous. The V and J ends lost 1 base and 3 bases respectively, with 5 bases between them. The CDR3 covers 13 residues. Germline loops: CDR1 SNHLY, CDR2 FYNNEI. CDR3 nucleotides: TGTGCCAGCAGTGAAGAGGTGACAGATACGCAGTATTTT. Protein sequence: CASSEEVTDTQYF.

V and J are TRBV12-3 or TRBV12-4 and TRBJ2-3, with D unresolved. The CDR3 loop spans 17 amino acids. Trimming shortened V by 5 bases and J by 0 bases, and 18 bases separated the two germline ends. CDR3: CASSGPPGSSSTDTQYF. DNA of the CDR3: TGTGCCAGCAGTGGTCCGCCGGGCAGCTCCAGCACAGATACGCAGTATTTT.

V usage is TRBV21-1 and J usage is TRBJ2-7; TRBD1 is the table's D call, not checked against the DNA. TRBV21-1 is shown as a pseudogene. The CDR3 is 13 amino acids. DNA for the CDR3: TGTGCCAGCATACGGGACGGAGCGTTCGAGCAGTACTTC. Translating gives CASIRDGAFEQYF.

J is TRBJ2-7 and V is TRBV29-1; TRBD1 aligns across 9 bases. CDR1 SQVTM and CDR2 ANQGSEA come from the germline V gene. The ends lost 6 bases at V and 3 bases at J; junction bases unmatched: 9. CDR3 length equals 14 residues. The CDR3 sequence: CSVAGTGRNYEQYF. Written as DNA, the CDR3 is TGCAGCGTCGCCGGGACAGGGCGGAACTACGAGCAGTACTTC.

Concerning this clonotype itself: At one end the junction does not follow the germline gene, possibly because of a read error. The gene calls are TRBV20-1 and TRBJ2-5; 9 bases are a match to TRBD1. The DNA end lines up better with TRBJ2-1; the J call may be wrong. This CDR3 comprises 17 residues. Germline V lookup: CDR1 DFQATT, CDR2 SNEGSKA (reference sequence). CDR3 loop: CSAIDRGRSSLYNEQFF. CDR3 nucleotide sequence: TGCAGTGCCATTGACAGGGGGAGGAGTAGCCTCTACAACGAGCAGTTCTTC.

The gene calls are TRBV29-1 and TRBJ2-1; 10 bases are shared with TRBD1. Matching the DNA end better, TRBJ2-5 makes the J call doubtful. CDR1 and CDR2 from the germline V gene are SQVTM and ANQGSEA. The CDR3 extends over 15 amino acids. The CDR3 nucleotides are TGCAGCGTTGAAGAGGTTGGGGGACAGGGGGAGACCCAGTACTTC. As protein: CSVEEVGGQGETQYF.

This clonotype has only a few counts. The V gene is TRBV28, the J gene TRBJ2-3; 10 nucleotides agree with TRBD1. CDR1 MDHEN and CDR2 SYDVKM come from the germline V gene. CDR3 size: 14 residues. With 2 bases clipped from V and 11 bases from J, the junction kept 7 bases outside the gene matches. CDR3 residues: CASSLRTGGDEQYF. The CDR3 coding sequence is TGTGCCAGCAGTTTAAGGACAGGGGGGGACGAGCAGTATTTT.

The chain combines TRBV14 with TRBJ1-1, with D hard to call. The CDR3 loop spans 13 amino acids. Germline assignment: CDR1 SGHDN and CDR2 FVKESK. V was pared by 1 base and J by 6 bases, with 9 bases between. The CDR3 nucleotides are TGTGCCAGCAGCCAAGTTAACGTACCTGAAGCTTTCTTT. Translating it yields CASSQVNVPEAFF.